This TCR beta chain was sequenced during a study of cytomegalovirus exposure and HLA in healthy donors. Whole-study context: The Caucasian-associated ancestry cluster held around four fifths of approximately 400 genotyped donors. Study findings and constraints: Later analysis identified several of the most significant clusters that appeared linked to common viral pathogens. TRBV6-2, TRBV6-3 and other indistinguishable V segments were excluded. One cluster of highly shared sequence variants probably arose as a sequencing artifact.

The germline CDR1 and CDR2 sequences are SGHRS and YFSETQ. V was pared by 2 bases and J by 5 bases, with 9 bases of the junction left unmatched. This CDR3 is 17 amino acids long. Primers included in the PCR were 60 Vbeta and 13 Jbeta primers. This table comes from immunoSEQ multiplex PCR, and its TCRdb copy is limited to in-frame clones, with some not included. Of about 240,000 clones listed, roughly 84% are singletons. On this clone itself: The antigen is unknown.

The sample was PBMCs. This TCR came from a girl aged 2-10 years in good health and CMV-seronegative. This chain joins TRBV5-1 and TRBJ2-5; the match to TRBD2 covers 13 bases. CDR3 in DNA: TGCGCCAGCAGCTTACTAAAAACTAGCGGGGGGGTGGAGACCCAGTACTTC. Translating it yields CASSLLKTSGGVETQYF.